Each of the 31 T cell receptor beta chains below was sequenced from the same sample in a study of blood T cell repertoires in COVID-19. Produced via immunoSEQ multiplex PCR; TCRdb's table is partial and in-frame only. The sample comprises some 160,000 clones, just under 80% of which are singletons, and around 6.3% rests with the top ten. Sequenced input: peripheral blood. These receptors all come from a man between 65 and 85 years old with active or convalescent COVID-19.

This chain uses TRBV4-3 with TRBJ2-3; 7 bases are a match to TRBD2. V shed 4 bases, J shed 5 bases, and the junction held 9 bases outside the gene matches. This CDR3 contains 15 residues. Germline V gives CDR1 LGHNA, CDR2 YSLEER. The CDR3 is CASSPISGGVDTQYF. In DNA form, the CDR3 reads TGCGCCAGCAGCCCGATCTCGGGGGGAGTAGATACGCAGTATTTT.

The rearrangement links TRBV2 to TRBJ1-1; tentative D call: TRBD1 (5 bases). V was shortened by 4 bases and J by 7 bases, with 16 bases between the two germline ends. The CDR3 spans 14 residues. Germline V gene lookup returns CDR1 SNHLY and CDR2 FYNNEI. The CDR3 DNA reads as TGTGCCAGCAGTGCTCGCAGGCGGGACGGTGAAGCTTTCTTT. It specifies CASSARRRDGEAFF.

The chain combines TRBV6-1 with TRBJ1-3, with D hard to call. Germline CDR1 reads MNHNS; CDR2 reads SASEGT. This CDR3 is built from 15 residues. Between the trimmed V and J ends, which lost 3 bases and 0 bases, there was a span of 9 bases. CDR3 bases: TGTGCCAGCAGTGACAGGCCTGTCTCTGGAAACACCATATATTTT. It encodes CASSDRPVSGNTIYF.

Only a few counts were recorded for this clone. The CDR3 protein is CASSVGGGAETQYF. In nucleotides, the CDR3 is TGTGCCAGCAGCGTCGGGGGGGGAGCAGAGACCCAGTACTTC. The chain combines TRBV11-2 with TRBJ2-5; 8 bases agree with TRBD2. Per germline, CDR1 SGHAT and CDR2 FQNNGV. The ends lost 5 bases at V and 4 bases at J; junction bases unmatched: 6. The CDR3 runs 14 residues.

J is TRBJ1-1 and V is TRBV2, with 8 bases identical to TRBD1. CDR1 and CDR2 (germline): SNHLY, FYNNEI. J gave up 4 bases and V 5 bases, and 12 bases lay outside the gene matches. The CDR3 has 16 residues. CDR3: CASSTAAGGSTTEAFF. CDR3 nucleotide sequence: TGTGCCAGCAGTACAGCCGCAGGGGGCTCTACCACTGAAGCTTTCTTT.

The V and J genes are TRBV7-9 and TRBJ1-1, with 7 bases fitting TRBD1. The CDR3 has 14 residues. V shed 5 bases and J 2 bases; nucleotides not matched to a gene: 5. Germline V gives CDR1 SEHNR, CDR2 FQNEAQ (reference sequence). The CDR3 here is CASSRGQINTEAFF. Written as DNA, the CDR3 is TGTGCCAGCAGCCGGGGACAGATTAACACTGAAGCTTTCTTT.

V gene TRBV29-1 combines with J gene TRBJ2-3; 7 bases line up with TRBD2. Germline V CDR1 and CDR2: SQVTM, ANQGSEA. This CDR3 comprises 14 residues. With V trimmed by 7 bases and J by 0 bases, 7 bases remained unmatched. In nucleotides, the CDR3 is TGCAGCGCATGCAGCGGGGCTAGCACAGATACGCAGTATTTT. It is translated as CSACSGASTDTQYF.

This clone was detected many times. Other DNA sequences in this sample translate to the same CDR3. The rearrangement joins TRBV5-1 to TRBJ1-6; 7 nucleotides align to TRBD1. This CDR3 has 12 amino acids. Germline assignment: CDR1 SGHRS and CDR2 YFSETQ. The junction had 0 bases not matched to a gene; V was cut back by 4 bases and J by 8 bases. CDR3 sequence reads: CASSGTDSPLHF. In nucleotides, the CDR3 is TGCGCCAGCAGCGGGACAGATTCACCCCTCCACTTT.

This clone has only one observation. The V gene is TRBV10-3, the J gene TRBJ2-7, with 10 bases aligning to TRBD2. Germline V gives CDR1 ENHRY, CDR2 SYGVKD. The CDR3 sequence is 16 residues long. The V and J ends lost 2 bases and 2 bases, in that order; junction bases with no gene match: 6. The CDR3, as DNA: TGTGCCATCAGTGAGCGAGCTAGCGGGAGCCCCTACGAGCAGTACTTC. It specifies CAISERASGSPYEQYF.

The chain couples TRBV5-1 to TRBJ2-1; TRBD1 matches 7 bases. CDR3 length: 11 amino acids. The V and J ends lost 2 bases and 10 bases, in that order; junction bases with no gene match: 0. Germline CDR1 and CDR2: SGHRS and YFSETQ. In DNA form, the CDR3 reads TGCGCCAGCAGCTTACAGGGGGAGCAGTTCTTC. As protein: CASSLQGEQFF.

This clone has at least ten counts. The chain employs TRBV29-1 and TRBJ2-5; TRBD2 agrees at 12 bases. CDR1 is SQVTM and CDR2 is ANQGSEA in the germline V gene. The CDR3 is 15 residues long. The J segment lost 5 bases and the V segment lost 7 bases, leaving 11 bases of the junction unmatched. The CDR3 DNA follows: TGCAGCGGGATCCTAGCGGGGGGGCTTTCGGAGACCCAGTACTTC. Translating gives CSGILAGGLSETQYF.

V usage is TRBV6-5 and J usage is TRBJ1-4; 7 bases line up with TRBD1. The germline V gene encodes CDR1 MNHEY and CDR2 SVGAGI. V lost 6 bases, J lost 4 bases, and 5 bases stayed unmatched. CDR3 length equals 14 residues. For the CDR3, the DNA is TGTGCCAGCAGGGGGGACAGACTTAATGAAAAACTGTTTTTT. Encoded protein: CASRGDRLNEKLFF.

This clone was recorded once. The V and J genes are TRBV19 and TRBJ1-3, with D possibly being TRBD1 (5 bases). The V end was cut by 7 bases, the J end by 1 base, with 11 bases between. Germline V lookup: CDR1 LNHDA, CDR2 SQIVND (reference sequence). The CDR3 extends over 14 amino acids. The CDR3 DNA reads TGTGCCAGTATGGGGGGGTCATCTGGAAACACCATATATTTT. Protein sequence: CASMGGSSGNTIYF.

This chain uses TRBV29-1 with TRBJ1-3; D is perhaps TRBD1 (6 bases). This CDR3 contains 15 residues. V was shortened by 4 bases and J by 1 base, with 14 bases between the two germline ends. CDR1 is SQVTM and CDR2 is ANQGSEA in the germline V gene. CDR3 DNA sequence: TGCAGCGTTGCCCCTACAGGGTTTTCTGGAAACACCATATATTTT. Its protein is CSVAPTGFSGNTIYF. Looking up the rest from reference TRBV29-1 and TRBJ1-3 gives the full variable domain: SAVISQKPSRDICQRGTSLTIQCQVDSQVTMMFWYRQQPGQSLTLIATANQGSEATYESGFVIDKFPISRPNLTFSTLTVSNMSPEDSSIYLCSVAPTGFSGNTIYFGEGSWLTVV.

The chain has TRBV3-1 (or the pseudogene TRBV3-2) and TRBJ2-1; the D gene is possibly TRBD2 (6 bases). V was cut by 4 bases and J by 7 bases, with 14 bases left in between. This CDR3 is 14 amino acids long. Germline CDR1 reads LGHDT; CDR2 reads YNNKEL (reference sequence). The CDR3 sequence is CASSRSGLPNEQFF. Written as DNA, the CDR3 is TGTGCCAGCAGCCGCTCGGGACTCCCAAATGAGCAGTTCTTC.

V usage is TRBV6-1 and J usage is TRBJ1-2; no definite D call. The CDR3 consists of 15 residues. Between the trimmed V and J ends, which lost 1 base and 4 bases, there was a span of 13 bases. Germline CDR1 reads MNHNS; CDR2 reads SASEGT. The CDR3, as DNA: TGTGCCAGCAGTGAAGGTTGGAGTGTGGCCTATGGCTACACCTTC. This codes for CASSEGWSVAYGYTF.

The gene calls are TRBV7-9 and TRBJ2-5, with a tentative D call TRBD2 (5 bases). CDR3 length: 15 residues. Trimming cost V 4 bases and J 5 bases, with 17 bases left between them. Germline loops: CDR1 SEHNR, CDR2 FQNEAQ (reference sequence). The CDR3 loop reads CASSSFPRVKETQYF. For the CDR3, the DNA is TGTGCCAGCAGCTCCTTTCCGAGGGTTAAGGAGACCCAGTACTTC.

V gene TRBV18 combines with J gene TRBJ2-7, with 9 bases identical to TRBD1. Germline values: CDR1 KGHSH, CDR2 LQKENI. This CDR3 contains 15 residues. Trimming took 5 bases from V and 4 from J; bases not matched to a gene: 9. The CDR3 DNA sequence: TGTGCCAGCTCAATGGGACAGGGTCATTTTTACGAGCAGTACTTC. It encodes CASSMGQGHFYEQYF.

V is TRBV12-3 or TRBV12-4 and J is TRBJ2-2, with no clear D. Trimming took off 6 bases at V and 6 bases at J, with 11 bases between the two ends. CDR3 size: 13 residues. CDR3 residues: CASSRRGAGELFF. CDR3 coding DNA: TGTGCCAGCAGCCGCCGCGGTGCCGGGGAGCTGTTTTTT.

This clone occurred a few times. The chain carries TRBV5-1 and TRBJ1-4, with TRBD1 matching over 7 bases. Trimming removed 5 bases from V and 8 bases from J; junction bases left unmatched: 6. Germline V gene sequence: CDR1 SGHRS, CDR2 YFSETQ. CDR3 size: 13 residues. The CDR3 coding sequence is TGCGCCAGCAGAGGGGGCGCGAGGGAAAAACTGTTTTTT. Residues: CASRGGAREKLFF.

DNA of the CDR3: TGCGCCAGCAGCTTCACCCCGAGCCCTAACTCGGGTGAGCAGTTCTTC. It translates to CASSFTPSPNSGEQFF. The rearrangement links TRBV5-1 to TRBJ2-1; no clear D gene. Trimming left V 2 bases short and J 9 bases short, with 21 bases between. This CDR3 is built from 16 residues. Germline assignment: CDR1 SGHRS and CDR2 YFSETQ.

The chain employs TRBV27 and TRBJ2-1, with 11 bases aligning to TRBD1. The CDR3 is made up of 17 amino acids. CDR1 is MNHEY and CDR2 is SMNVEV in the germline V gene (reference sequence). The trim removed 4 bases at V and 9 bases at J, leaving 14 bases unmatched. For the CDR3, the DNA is TGTGCCAGCAGTTCAAGAGGACAGGGGGCGCAAGTCACTGAGCAGTTCTTC. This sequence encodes CASSSRGQGAQVTEQFF.

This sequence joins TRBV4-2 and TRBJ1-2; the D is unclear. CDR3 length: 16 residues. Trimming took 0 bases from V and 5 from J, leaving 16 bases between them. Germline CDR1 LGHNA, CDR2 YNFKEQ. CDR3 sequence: CASSQDGSEALYGYTF. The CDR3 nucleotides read TGTGCCAGCAGCCAAGATGGGTCTGAGGCCTTATATGGCTACACCTTC.

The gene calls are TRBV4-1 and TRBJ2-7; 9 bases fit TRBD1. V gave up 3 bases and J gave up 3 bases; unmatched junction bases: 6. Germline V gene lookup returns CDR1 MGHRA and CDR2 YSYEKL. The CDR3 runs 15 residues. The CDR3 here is CASSQHDRGGYEQYF. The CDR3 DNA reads TGCGCCAGCAGCCAGCACGACAGGGGGGGCTACGAGCAGTACTTC.

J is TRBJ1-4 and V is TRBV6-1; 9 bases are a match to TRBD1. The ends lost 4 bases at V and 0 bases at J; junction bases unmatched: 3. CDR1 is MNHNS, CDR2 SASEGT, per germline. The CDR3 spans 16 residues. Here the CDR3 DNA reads TGTGCCAGCAGTGGATGGACAGGGGCAACTAATGAAAAACTGTTTTTT. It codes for CASSGWTGATNEKLFF.

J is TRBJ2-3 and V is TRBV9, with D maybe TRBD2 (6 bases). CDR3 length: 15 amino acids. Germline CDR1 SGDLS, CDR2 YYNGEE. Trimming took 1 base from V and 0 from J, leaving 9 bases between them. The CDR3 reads CASSVLRESTDTQYF. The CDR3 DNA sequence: TGTGCCAGCAGCGTATTGCGGGAAAGCACAGATACGCAGTATTTT.

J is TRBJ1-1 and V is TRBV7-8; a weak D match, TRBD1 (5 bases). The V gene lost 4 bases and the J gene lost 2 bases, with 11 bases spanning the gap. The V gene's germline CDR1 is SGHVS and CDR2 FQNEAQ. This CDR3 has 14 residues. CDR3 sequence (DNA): TGTGCCAGCAGCTCCCAGGGAAGCAACACTGAAGCTTTCTTT. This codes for CASSSQGSNTEAFF.

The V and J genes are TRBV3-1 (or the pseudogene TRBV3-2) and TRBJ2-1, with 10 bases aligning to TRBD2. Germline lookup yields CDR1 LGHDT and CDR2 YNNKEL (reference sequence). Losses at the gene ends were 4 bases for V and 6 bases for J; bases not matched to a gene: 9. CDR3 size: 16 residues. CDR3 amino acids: CASSRESGRAVNEQFF. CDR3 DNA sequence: TGTGCCAGCAGCCGTGAGAGCGGGAGGGCCGTCAATGAGCAGTTCTTC.

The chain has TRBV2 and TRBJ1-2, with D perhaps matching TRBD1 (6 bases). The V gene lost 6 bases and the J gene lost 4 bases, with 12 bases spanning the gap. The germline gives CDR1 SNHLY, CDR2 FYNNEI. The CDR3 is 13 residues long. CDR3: CASRGGAGYGYTF. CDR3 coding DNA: TGTGCCAGCAGGGGGGGGGCTGGCTATGGCTACACCTTC.

Here the CDR3 DNA reads TGTGCCAGCAGCGTAGAGGAGGGAGTGACGGGCTACACCTTC. Protein sequence: CASSVEEGVTGYTF. The rearrangement uses TRBV9 and TRBJ1-2; D unresolved. The V and J ends lost 0 bases and 8 bases respectively, with 14 bases between them. The CDR3 sequence is 14 residues long. CDR1 is SGDLS and CDR2 is YYNGEE in the germline V gene.

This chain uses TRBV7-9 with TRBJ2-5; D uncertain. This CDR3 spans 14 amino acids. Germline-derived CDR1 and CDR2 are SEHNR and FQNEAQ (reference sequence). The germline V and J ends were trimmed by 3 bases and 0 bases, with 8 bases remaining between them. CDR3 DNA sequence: TGTGCCAGCAGCTTTTCGCAGAACCAAGAGACCCAGTACTTC. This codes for CASSFSQNQETQYF.